Here is one TCR beta chain with its context. Antigen specificity is unknown. This specimen belongs to a study of shared clonotypes between healthy human individuals. Every donor, a Caucasian adult, lived in Nashville, Tennessee. The protocol was immunoSEQ multiplex PCR, while the TCRdb copy is restricted to in-frame clones and leaves out a portion. This repertoire shows hundreds of thousands of clones, 97% found once; its top ten account for 0.055% to 0.07%. This CDR3 contains 14 residues. With V trimmed by 4 bases and J by 11 bases, 10 bases remained unmatched. Germline CDR1 is MDHEN and CDR2 is SYDVKM. General study findings and limits: In a few donors, approximately 5% of naive CD4 clonotypes appeared in common.

The rearrangement links TRBV28 to TRBJ1-1, with 10 bases fitting TRBD1. The sequenced material came from naive CD4+ T cells sorted from blood. Subset meaning: CD45RA+ positively selected. This TCR came from a woman in her 30s in good health. The CDR3: CASSSTGTGAEAFF. Written as DNA, the CDR3 is TGTGCCAGCAGTTCGACAGGGACAGGGGCCGAGGCTTTCTTT.